This entry lists 6 T cell receptor beta chains sequenced from one sample in a study of CD8+CD57+ T cells in acquired aplastic anemia (dated by TCRdb to between 2018 and 2020). TCRdb records Illumina HiSeq 2000 as the sequencer. Genomic DNA was used as template for profiling of TCR beta VDJ combinations and CDR3 sequences. Starting from the raw public reads, TCRdb applied fastp trimming at Q25, assembled clones with MiXCR and retained in-frame beta chains. Rows with one shared CDR3 protein collapse into an entry with the most common genes and DNA. The sample has 150,000 to 180,000 distinct CDR3 sequences on record, roughly 54% of them singletons. The top ten constitute about 12% of the sample. Expansion of CD8+CD57+ cells had been shown by flow cytometry in the patients chosen for sequencing. Sequencing used sorted CD4+, CD8+, or CD8+CD57+ T cells (not recorded which) from PBMCs. These receptors originate from a human donor with aplastic anemia.

Here the CDR3 DNA reads TGTGCCAGCAGCCAAGAAATTAGCGGTAGCACAGATACGCAGTATTTT. Protein sequence: CASSQEISGSTDTQYF. The chain combines TRBV3-1 with TRBJ2-3; D perhaps matches TRBD2 (6 bases). CDR3 size: 16 residues. Per germline, CDR1 LGHDT and CDR2 YNNKEL (reference sequence). V was pared by 0 bases and J by 0 bases, with 10 bases between.

V gene TRBV19 combines with J gene TRBJ2-3; TRBD1 aligns across 9 bases. The trim removed 0 bases at V and 5 bases at J, leaving 3 bases unmatched. In germline, CDR1 is LNHDA, CDR2 SQIVND (reference sequence). The CDR3 sequence is 15 residues long. The CDR3, as DNA: TGTGCCAGTAGTATAGATACAGGGGGCGTAGATACGCAGTATTTT. It yields the protein CASSIDTGGVDTQYF.

At least ten counts were recorded for this clonotype. The chain has TRBV27 and TRBJ2-3; D uncertain. V was trimmed by 6 bases and J by 3 bases, leaving 4 bases between them. This CDR3 region has 11 residues. Germline CDR1 MNHEY, CDR2 SMNVEV (reference sequence). The CDR3 nucleotides are TGTGCCAGCAGGGGGACAGATACGCAGTATTTT. It codes for CASRGTDTQYF.

This clonotype was seen ten or more times. The chain has TRBV20-1 and TRBJ1-1; 9 bases fit TRBD1. Germline lookup yields CDR1 DFQATT and CDR2 SNEGSKA (reference sequence). Germline trimming cut 4 bases from V and 2 bases from J; bases unmatched to any gene: 2. This CDR3 comprises 13 residues. CDR3 protein: CSATTGGNTEAFF. CDR3 in DNA: TGCAGTGCTACGACAGGGGGAAACACTGAAGCTTTCTTT.

The J gene is TRBJ1-5, the V gene TRBV27, with D uncertain. V lost 4 bases and J lost 2, with 9 bases in between. Per germline, CDR1 MNHEY and CDR2 SMNVEV (reference sequence). The CDR3 has 14 amino acids. The CDR3 DNA sequence: TGTGCCAGCAGTTCCGGACGGGGCAATCAGCCCCAGCATTTT. It encodes CASSSGRGNQPQHF.

This clonotype was seen a single time. The rearrangement joins TRBV7-8 to TRBJ2-7; D gene uncertain. Per the germline V gene, CDR1 is SGHVS and CDR2 is FQNEAQ. The CDR3 is 15 residues long. The germline V and J ends were trimmed by 0 bases and 1 base, with 10 bases remaining between them. CDR3 nucleotides: TGTGCCAGCAGCTTAGCGTTGGGCAGTTCCTACGAGCAGTACTTC. This encodes CASSLALGSSYEQYF.